This T cell receptor beta chain was captured in a study of beta chain features in type 1 diabetes. About this clone itself: Its antigen is not identified.

The investigators reverse transcribed all of the isolated RNA, so they sequenced expressed TCRB transcripts. Repertoires were generated with immunoSEQ multiplex PCR, while TCRdb's copy carries only in-frame clones and drops some. The repertoire holds some 350,000 clones, with 13% as singletons. CDR3 length: 14 residues. The V gene's germline CDR1 is SGDLS and CDR2 YYNGEE. Trimming cost V 4 bases and J 8 bases, with 16 bases left between them. Study-level results: cDNA-based reads could over-represent cells with high TCR expression. A moderate, significant TCRB CDR3 shortening appeared in type 1 diabetes across four CD4+ subsets.

The clonotype comes from a woman aged 18-29 years with type 1 diabetes. The V and J genes are TRBV9 and TRBJ2-4, with TRBD2 as a possible D gene (5 bases). Sequencing input: naive CD4+ T cells from blood. The CDR3 protein is CASSRRSGKDIQYF. The DNA of the CDR3 is TGTGCCAGCAGCCGTAGGTCGGGGAAGGACATTCAGTACTTC.